This T cell receptor (beta chain) was documented in a study of regulatory T cells in long-lasting Graves disease. Study-wide points: Lower TCR diversity characterized persistent Graves' patients relative to newly diagnosed patients.

With regard to this clonotype: The antigen is unknown. Likely a read error: the CDR3 ends without its conserved phenylalanine or tryptophan.

The sample's time point: persistent/refractory GD, antithyroid drugs over 5 years with positive TRAb. The TCR library used RNA extracted from PBMCs. Construction of the TCR beta libraries employed iRepertoire HTBI primers in conjunction with Arm-PCR of CDR3 regions. In TCRdb, the multiplex PCR reads were re-called with MiXCR into one record per CDR3 protein. The table has approximately 470,000 distinct CDR3 sequences, under 25% seen once. The receptor's source is a female donor with Graves disease. The sample here was peripheral blood mononuclear cells (PBMCs), taken when the disease was refractory, from a patient treated with antithyroid drugs.

CDR3 DNA: TGTGCCAGCAGTGTGGAGGATGGAGCCAAAAACATTCAGTACCTC. The encoded protein is CASSVEDGAKNIQYL. The chain carries TRBV2 and TRBJ2-4; D is possibly TRBD2 (5 bases). With 4 bases removed from V and 0 bases from J, the gap between germline ends came to 10 bases. The CDR3 totals 15 residues. Germline loops: CDR1 SNHLY, CDR2 FYNNEI.